This T cell receptor (beta chain) was obtained from a study of blood T cell repertoires in COVID-19. Overall study context: Donors in the United States, Italy and Spain gave samples during acute or convalescent COVID-19. PBMCs, B-cell-depleted T cells, or T cells were the source of the cDNA or gDNA that made up the material.

This clone was counted a single time. Germline V gene lookup returns CDR1 WNHNN and CDR2 SYGVQD (reference sequence). V dropped 6 bases and J dropped 3; count of bases not matched to a gene: 7. The CDR3 runs 14 residues. The authors' processing: Reference gene primer amplification gave nucleated cell count estimates. Clones were sequenced by immunoSEQ multiplex PCR, and TCRdb holds only the in-frame ones, with some missing. V and J calls and clone size are those listed in that table; D and trimming were worked out from the DNA. The data hold 70,000 to 80,000 clones, with about 90% observed a single time.

This receptor was taken from an elderly man in a cohort sampled during active COVID-19. The rearrangement joins TRBV10-1 to TRBJ1-2, with 7 bases matching TRBD1. Input material: peripheral blood. CDR3 sequence reads: CASRGNTGDYGYTF. CDR3 in DNA: TGCGCCAGCAGGGGTAATACAGGGGACTATGGCTACACCTTC.